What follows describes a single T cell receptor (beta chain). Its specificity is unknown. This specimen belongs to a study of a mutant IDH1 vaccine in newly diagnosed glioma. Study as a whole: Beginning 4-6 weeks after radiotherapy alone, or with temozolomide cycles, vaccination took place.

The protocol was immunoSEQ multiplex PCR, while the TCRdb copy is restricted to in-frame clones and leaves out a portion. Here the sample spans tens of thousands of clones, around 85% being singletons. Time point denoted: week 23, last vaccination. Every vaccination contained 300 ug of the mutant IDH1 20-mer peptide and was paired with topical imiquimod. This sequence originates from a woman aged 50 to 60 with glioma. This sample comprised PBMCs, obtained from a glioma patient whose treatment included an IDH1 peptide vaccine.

CDR3 region: CASSPWNSETQYF. CDR3 nucleotide sequence: TGTGCCAGCAGCCCGTGGAATTCAGAGACCCAGTACTTC. The chain recombines TRBV11-2 with TRBJ2-5; D unresolved. V shed 5 bases and J shed 4 bases, with 11 bases lying between them. Germline V CDR1 and CDR2: SGHAT, FQNNGV. CDR3 size: 13 residues.